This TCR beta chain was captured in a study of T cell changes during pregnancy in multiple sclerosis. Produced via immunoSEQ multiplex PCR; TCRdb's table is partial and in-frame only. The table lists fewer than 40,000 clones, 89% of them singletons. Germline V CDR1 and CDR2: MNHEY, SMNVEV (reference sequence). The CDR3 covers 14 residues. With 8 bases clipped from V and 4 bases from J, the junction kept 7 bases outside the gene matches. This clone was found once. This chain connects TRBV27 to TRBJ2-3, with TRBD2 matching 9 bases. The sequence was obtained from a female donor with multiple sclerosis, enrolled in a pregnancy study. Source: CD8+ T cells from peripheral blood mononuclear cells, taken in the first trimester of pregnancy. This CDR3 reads CASGIAGVPDTQYF. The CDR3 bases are TGTGCCAGCGGAATAGCGGGAGTCCCAGATACGCAGTATTTT.